This TCR beta chain was documented in a study of T cell responses to AZD1222 COVID-19 vaccine. Trimming cost V 0 bases and J 1 base; bases outside gene matches: 6. Looked up from germline, CDR1 is SGHRS and CDR2 is YFSETQ. This CDR3 region has 16 residues. The protocol was immunoSEQ multiplex PCR, while the TCRdb copy is restricted to in-frame clones and leaves out a portion. The table records about 130,000 clones, roughly 87% of them present only once. The sequence was collected from an adult in good health. The sample consisted of peripheral blood, taken on day 0 of MenACWY control vaccination. The gene calls are TRBV5-1 and TRBJ2-7, with 8 bases aligning to TRBD2. CDR3 nucleotide sequence: TGCGCCAGCAGCTTGGTTACAGCGGGAGAATCCTACGAGCAGTACTTC. Amino acid sequence: CASSLVTAGESYEQYF.